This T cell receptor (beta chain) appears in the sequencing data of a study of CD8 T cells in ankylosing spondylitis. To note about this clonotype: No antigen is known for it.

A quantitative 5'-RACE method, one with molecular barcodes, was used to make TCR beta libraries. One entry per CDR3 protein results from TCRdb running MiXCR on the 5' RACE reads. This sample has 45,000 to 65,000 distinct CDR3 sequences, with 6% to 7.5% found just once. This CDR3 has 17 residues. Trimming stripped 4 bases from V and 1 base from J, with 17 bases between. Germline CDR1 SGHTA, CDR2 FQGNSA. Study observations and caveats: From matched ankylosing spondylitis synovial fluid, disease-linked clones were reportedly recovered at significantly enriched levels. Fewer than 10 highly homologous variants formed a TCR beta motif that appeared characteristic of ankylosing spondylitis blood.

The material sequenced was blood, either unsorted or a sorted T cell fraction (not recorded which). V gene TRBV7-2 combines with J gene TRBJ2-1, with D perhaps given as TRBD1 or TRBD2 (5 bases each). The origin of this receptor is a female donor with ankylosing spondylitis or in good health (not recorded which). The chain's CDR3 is CASSSPVGEGSYNEQFF. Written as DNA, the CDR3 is TGTGCCAGCAGCTCCCCAGTGGGGGAAGGATCCTACAATGAGCAGTTCTTC.